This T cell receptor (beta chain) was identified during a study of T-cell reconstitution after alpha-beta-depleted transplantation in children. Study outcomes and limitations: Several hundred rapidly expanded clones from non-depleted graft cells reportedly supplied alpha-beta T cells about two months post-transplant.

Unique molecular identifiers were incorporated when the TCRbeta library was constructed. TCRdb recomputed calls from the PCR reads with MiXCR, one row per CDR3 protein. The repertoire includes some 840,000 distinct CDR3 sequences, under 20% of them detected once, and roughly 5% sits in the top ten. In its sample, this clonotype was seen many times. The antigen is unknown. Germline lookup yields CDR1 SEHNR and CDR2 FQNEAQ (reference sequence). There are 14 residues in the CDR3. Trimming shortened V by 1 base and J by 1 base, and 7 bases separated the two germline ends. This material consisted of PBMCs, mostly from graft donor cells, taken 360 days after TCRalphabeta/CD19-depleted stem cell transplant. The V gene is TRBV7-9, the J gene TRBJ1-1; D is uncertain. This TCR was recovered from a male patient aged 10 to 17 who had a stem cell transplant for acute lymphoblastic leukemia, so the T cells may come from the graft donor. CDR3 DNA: TGTGCCAGCAGCTTAGGGGCAGGGAACACTGAAGCTTTCTTT. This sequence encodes CASSLGAGNTEAFF.